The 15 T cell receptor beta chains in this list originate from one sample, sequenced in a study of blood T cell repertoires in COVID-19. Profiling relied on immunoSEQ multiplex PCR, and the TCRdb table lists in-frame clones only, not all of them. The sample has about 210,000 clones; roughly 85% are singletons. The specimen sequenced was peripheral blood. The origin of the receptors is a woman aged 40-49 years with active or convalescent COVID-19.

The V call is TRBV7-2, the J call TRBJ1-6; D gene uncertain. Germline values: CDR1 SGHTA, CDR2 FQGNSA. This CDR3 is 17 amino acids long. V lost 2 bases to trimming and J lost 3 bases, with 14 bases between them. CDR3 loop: CASSLNAGSSYNSPLHF. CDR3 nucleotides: TGTGCCAGCAGCTTAAACGCTGGGAGCAGCTATAATTCACCCCTCCACTTT.

CDR3 loop: CATSNNRDRENTEAFF. In nucleotides, the CDR3 is TGTGCCACCAGTAACAATCGGGACAGGGAGAACACTGAAGCTTTCTTT. This sequence joins TRBV24-1 and TRBJ1-1; 9 bases agree with TRBD1. CDR1 and CDR2 from the germline V gene are KGHDR and SFDVKD. The CDR3 extends over 16 amino acids. V was pared by 6 bases and J by 1 base, with 8 bases of the junction left unmatched.

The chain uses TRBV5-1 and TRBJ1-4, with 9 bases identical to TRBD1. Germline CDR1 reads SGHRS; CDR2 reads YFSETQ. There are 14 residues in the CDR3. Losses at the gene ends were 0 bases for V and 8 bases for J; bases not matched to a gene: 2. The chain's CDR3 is CASSLDRGREKLFF. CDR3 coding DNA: TGCGCCAGCAGCTTGGACAGGGGGCGCGAAAAACTGTTTTTT. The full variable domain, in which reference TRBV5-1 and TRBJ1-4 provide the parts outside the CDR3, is KAGVTQTPRYLIKTRGQQVTLSCSPISGHRSVSWYQQTPGQGLQFLFEYFSETQRNKGNFPGRFSGRQFSNSRSEMNVSTLELGDSALYLCASSLDRGREKLFFGSGTQLSVL.

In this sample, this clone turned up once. CDR3 protein: CASSQGLAGGKTQYF. In DNA, the CDR3 is TGTGCCAGCAGCCAGGGACTAGCGGGGGGCAAGACCCAGTACTTC. The chain has TRBV9 and TRBJ2-5; 15 nucleotides agree with TRBD2. Germline loops: CDR1 SGDLS, CDR2 YYNGEE. After removal of 4 bases from V and 6 bases from J, the junction contained 4 bases not matched to a gene. The CDR3 totals 15 residues.

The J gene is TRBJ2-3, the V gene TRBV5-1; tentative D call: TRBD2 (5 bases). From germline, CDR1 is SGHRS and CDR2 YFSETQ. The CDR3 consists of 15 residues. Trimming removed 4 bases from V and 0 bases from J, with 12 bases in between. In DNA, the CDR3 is TGCGCCAGCAGCCCCGCGGGCTCTAGCACAGATACGCAGTATTTT. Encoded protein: CASSPAGSSTDTQYF.

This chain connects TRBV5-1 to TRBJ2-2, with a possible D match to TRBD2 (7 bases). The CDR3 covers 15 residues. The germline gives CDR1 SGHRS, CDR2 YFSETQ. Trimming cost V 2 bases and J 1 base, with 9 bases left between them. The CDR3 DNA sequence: TGCGCCAGCAGCTTCGGGGGGCAGAACACCGGGGAGCTGTTTTTT. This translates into CASSFGGQNTGELFF.

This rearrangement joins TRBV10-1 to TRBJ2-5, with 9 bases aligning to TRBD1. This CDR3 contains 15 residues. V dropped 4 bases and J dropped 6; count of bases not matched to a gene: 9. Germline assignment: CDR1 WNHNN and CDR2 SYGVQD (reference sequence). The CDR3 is CASSGSGQGLKTQYF. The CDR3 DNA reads TGCGCCAGCAGTGGAAGCGGACAGGGGTTGAAGACCCAGTACTTC.

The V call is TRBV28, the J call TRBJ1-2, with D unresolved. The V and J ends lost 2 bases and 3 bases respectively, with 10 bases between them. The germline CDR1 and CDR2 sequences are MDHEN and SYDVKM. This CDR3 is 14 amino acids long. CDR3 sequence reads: CASSLTHRYYGYTF. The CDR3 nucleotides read TGTGCCAGCAGTTTAACCCACAGATACTATGGCTACACCTTC.

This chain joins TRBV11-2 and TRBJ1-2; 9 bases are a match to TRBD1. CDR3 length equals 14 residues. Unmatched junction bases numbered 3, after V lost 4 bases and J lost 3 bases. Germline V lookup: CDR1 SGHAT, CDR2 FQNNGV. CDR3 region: CASSWDRADYGYTF. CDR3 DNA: TGTGCCAGCAGCTGGGACAGGGCAGACTATGGCTACACCTTC.

The CDR3 is CASSSRGTVYNSPLHF. CDR3 nucleotide sequence: TGTGCCAGCAGCTCCCGGGGGACAGTTTATAATTCACCCCTCCACTTT. This chain uses TRBV5-6 with TRBJ1-6; 7 bases match TRBD1. Unmatched junction bases numbered 7, after V lost 3 bases and J lost 4 bases. This CDR3 has 16 residues. CDR1 and CDR2 from the germline V gene are SGHDT and YYEEEE. The complete variable domain, with remaining parts taken from reference TRBV5-6 and TRBJ1-6, reads DAGVTQSPTHLIKTRGQQVTLRCSPKSGHDTVSWYQQALGQGPQFIFQYYEEEERQRGNFPDRFSGHQFPNYSSELNVNALLLGDSALYLCASSSRGTVYNSPLHFGNGTRLTVT.

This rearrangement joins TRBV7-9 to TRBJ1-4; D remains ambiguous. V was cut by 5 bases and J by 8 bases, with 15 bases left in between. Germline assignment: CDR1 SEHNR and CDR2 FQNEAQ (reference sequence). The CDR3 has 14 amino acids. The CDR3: CASSTYGRNEKLFF. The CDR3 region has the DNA TGTGCCAGCAGCACATACGGGAGGAACGAAAAACTGTTTTTT.

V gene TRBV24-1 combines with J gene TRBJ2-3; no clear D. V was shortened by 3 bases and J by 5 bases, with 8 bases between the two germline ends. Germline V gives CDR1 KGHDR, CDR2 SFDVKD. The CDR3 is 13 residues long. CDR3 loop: CATSDASRDTQYF. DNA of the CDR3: TGTGCCACCAGTGATGCCTCCAGAGATACGCAGTATTTT.

The CDR3 coding sequence is TGTGCCAGCAGTTTATTCTCCGGGTCCCAAGACACCTTC. Protein sequence: CASSLFSGSQDTF. The rearrangement uses TRBV28 and TRBJ1-2; D not resolved. Germline V gene data show CDR1 as MDHEN and CDR2 as SYDVKM. This CDR3 is built from 13 residues. The ends were cut back, 1 base at V and 12 bases at J, with 15 bases in the middle.

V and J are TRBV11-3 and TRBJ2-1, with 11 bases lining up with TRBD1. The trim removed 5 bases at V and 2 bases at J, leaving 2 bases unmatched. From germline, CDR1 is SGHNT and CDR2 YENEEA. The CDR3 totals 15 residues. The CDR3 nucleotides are TGTGCCAGCAGCGGGGGACAGGGGGCCTACAATGAGCAGTTCTTC. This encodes CASSGGQGAYNEQFF.

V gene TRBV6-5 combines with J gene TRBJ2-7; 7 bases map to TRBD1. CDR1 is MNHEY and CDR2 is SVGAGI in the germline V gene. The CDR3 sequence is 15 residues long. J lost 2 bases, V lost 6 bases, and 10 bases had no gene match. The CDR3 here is CASSSEPGQTYEQYF. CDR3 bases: TGTGCCAGCAGCTCAGAACCGGGACAGACCTACGAGCAGTACTTC.